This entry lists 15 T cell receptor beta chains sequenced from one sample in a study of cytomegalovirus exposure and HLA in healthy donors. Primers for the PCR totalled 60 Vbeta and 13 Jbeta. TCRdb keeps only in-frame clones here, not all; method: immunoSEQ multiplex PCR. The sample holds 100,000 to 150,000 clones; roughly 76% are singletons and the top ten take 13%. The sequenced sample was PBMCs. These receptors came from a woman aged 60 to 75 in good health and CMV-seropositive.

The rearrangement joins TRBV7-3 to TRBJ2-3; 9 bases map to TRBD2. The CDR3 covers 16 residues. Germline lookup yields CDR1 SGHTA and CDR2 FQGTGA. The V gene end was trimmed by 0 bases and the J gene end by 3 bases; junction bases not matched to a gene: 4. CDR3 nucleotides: TGTGCCAGCAGCTTAACCGCGGGGGGGCCGACAGATACGCAGTATTTT. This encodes CASSLTAGGPTDTQYF.

The CDR3 DNA reads TGTGCCAGCAGCCGTCGCAGGGGAAATCAGCCCCAGCATTTT. This translates into CASSRRRGNQPQHF. This rearrangement joins TRBV28 to TRBJ1-5; D is possibly TRBD1 (6 bases). The V gene's germline CDR1 is MDHEN and CDR2 SYDVKM. Trimming pared 6 bases from V and 4 bases from J, leaving 13 bases between. The CDR3 loop spans 14 amino acids.

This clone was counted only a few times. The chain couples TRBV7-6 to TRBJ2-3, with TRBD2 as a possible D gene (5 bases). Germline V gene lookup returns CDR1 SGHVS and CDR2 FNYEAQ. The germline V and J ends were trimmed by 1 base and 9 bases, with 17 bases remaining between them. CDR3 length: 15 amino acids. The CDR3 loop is CASSLEVGLRGTQYF. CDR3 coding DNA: TGTGCCAGCAGCTTAGAGGTGGGGTTAAGAGGGACGCAGTATTTT.

The CDR3 here is CAWSYFRDSPNTEAFF. The DNA of the CDR3 is TGTGCCTGGAGTTACTTCCGGGACAGCCCGAACACTGAAGCTTTCTTT. V usage is TRBV30 and J usage is TRBJ1-1; 7 bases map to TRBD1. Trimming cost V 2 bases and J 1 base; bases outside gene matches: 10. This CDR3 spans 16 amino acids. Germline loops: CDR1 GTSNPN, CDR2 SVGIG (reference sequence).

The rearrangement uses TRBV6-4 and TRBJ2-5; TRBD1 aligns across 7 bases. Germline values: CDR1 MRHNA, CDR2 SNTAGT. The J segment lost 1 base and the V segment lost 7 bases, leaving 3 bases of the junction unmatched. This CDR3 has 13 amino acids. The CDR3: CASKGDSQETQYF. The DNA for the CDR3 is TGTGCCAGCAAGGGGGACAGCCAAGAGACCCAGTACTTC.

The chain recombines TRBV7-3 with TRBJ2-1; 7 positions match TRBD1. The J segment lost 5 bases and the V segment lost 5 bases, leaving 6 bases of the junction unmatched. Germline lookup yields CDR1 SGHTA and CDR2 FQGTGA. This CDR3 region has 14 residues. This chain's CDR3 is CASSERDRNNEQFF. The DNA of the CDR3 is TGTGCCAGCAGCGAACGGGACAGAAACAATGAGCAGTTCTTC.

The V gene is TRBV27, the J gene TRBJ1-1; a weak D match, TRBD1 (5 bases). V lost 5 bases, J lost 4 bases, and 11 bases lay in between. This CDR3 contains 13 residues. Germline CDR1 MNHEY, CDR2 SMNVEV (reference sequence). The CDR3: CASSAGLVTEAFF. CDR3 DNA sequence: TGTGCCAGCAGTGCGGGGCTAGTCACTGAAGCTTTCTTT.

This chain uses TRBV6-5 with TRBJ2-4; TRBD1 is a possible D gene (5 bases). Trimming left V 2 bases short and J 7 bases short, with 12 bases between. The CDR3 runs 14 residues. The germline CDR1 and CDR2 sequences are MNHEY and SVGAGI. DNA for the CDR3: TGTGCCAGCAGTTACGGTCAGGGTCAGAACATTCAGTACTTC. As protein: CASSYGQGQNIQYF.

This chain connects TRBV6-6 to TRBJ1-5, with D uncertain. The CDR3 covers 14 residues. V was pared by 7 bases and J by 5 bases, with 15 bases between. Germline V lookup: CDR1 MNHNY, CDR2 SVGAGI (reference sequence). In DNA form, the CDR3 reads TGTGCCAGCACTTCCAATCAGAGGGATCAGCCCCAGCATTTT. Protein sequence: CASTSNQRDQPQHF.

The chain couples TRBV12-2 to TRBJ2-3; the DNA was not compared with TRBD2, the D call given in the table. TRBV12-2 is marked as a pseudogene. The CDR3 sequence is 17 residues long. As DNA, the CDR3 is TGTGCAAGTCGCCCCACCGCCACTAGCGGGACGGCAGATACGCAGTATTTT. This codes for CASRPTATSGTADTQYF.

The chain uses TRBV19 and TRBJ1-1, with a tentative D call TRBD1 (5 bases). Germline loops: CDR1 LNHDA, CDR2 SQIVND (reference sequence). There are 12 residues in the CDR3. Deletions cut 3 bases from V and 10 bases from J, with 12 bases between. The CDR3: CASSMTALVAFF. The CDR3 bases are TGTGCCAGTAGTATGACAGCACTGGTAGCTTTCTTT.

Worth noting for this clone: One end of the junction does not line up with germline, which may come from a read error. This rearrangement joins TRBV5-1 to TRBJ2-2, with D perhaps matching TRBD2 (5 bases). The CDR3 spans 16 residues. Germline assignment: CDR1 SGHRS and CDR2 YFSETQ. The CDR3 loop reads CASSSLSSVDTGELLF. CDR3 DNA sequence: TGCGCCAGCAGCAGTTTGAGTAGCGTTGACACCGGGGAGCTGCTTTTT.

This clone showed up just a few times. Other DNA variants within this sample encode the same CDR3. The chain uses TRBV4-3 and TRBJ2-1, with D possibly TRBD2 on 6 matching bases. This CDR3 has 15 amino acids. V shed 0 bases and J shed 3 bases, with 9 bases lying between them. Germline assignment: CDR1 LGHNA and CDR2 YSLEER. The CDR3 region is CASSQDGGIYNEQFF. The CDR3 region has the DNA TGCGCCAGCAGCCAAGATGGCGGGATCTACAATGAGCAGTTCTTC.

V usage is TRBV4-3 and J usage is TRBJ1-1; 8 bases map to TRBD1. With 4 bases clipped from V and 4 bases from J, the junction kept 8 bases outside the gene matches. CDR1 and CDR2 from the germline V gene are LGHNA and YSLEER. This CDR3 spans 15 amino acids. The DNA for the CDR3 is TGCGCCAGCAGCCGAAGTCAGGGGGCTGGCACTGAAGCTTTCTTT. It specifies CASSRSQGAGTEAFF.

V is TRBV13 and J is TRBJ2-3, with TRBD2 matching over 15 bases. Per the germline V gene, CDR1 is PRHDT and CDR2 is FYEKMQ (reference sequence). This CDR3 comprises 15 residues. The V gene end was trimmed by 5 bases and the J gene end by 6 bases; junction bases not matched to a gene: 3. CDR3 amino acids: CASSGLAGGPDTQYF. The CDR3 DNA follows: TGTGCCAGCAGCGGACTAGCGGGAGGGCCGGATACGCAGTATTTT.